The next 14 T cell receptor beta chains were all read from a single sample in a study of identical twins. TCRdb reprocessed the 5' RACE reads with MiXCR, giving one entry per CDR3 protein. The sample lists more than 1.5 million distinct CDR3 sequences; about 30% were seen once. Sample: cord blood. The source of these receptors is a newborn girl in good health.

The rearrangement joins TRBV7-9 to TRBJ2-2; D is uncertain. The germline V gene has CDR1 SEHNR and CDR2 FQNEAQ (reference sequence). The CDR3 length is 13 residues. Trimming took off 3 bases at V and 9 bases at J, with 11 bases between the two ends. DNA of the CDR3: TGTGCCAGCAGCTTTCGATTAGGTCGGGAGCTGTTTTTT. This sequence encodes CASSFRLGRELFF. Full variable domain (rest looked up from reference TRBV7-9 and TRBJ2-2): DTGVSQNPRHKITKRGQNVTFRCDPISEHNRLYWYRQTLGQGPEFLTYFQNEAQLEKSRLLSDRFSAERPKGSFSTLEIQRTEQGDSAMYLCASSFRLGRELFFGEGSRLTVL.

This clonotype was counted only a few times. The CDR3 region is CASSLVAGTDKQYF. For the CDR3, the DNA is TGTGCCAGCAGTTTAGTAGCTGGGACCGATAAGCAGTACTTC. This sequence joins TRBV27 and TRBJ2-7, with D perhaps being TRBD1 or TRBD2 (5 bases each). The CDR3 has 14 residues. The germline gives CDR1 MNHEY, CDR2 SMNVEV (reference sequence). Trimming stripped 2 bases from V and 8 bases from J, with 16 bases between.

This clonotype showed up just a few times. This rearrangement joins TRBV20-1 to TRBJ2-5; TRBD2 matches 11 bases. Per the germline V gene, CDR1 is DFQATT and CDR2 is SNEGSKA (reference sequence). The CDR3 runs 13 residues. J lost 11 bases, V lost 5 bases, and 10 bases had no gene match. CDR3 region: CSALAGGYNEQYF. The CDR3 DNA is TGCAGTGCTCTAGCGGGGGGCTACAATGAGCAGTACTTC.

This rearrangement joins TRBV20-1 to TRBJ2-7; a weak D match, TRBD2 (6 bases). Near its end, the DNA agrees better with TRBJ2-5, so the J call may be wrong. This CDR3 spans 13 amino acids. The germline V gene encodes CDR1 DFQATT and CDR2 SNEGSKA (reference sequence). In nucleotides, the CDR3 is TGCAGTGCTAGATCTGGCGGGGCGCCGACCCAGTACTTC. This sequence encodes CSARSGGAPTQYF.

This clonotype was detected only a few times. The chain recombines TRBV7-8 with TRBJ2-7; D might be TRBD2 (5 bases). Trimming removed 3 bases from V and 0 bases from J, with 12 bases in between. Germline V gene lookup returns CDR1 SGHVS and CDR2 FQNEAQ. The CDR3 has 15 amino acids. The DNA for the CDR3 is TGTGCCAGCAGCTTTTTTAGGACTGACTCCTACGAGCAGTACTTC. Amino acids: CASSFFRTDSYEQYF.

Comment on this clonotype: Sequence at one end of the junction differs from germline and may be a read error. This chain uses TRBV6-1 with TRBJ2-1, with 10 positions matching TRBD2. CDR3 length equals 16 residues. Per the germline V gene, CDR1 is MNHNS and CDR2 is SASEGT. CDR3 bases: TGTGCCAGCAGAGAAGCGGGAGGGATATCCTACAATGAGCAGTTCTTC. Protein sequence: CASREAGGISYNEQFF.

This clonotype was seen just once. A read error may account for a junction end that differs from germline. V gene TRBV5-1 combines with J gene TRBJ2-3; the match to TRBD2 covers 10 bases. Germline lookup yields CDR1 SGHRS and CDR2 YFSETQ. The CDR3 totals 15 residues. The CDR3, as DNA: TGCGCCAGCGTACGGACTAGCGGCAACACAGATATGCAGTATTTT. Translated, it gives CASVRTSGNTDMQYF.

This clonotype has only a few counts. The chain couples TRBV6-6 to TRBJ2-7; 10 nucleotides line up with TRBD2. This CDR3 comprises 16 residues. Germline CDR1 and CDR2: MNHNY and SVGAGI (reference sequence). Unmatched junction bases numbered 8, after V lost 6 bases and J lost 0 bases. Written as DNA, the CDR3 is TGTGCCAGCAGCCCTAAGGGACTAGCGACCTCCTACGAGCAGTACTTC. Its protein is CASSPKGLATSYEQYF.

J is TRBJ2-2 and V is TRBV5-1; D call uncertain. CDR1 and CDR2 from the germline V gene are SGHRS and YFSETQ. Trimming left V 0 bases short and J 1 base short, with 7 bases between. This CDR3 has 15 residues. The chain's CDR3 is CASSLGQENTGELFF. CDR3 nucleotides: TGCGCCAGCAGCTTGGGCCAGGAGAACACCGGGGAGCTGTTTTTT. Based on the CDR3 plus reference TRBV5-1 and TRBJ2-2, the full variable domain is KAGVTQTPRYLIKTRGQQVTLSCSPISGHRSVSWYQQTPGQGLQFLFEYFSETQRNKGNFPGRFSGRQFSNSRSEMNVSTLELGDSALYLCASSLGQENTGELFFGEGSRLTVL.

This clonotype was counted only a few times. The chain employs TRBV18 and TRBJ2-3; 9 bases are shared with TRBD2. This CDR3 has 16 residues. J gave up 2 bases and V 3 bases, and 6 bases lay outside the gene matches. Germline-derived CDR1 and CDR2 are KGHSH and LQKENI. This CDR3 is CASSPPSGKITDTQYF. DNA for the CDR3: TGTGCCAGCTCACCGCCTAGCGGGAAGATCACAGATACGCAGTATTTT.

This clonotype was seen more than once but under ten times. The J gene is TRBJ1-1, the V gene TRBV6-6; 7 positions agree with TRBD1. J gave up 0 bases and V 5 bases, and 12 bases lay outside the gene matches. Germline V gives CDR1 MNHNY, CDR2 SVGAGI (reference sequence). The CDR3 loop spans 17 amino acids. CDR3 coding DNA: TGTGCCAGCAGTCCTTGGACAGGTAAAGGAATGAACACTGAAGCTTTCTTT. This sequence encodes CASSPWTGKGMNTEAFF.

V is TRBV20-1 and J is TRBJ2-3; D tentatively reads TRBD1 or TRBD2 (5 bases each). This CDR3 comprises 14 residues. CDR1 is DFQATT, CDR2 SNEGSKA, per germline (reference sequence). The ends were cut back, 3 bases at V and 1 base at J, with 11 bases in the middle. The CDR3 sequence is CSARSVGGTDTQYF. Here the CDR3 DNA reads TGCAGTGCTAGGTCCGTGGGGGGCACAGATACGCAGTATTTT.

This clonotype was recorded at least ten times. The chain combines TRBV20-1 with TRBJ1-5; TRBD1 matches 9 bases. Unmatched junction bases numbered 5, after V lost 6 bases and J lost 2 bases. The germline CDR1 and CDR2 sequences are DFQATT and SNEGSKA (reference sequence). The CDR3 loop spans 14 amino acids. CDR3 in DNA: TGCAGTGCCTCGACAGGGGGACGCAATCAGCCCCAGCATTTT. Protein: CSASTGGRNQPQHF.

The CDR3 protein is CASQGGGESPWANEQFF. In DNA form, the CDR3 reads TGTGCCAGCCAGGGCGGTGGGGAATCCCCTTGGGCGAATGAGCAGTTCTTC. The chain carries TRBV14 and TRBJ2-1, with D tentatively TRBD1 (5 bases). CDR1 and CDR2 from the germline V gene are SGHDN and FVKESK. This CDR3 region has 17 residues. V dropped 8 bases and J dropped 7 bases, with 27 bases sitting between them.